The 31 T cell receptor beta chains below all came from one sample that was sequenced in a study of shared clonotypes between healthy human individuals (dated by TCRdb to the early 2020s). The library was generated by the immunoSEQ multiplex PCR assay. TCRdb provides this immuneACCESS table in a form limited to in-frame rearrangements. Some clones are lacking; in checked studies, under half of them reflect an unresolved V gene, and why the rest are absent is not known. The sample contains about 92,000 clones, around half of them found a single time. The top ten clones comprise approximately 16% of the sample. Input material: PBMCs. These receptors all stem from a woman between 35 and 50 years old in good health. Some clones in this sample may be carry-over from other donors' samples.

In DNA form, the CDR3 reads TGTGCCAGCAGCAAAGAACGTAATAACGAGCAGTACTTC. Translated, it gives CASSKERNNEQYF. This chain uses TRBV21-1 with TRBJ2-5; the DNA was not used to check the table's D call, TRBD2. TRBJ2-7 explains the end of the DNA better; the J call may be wrong. TRBV21-1 is marked as a pseudogene. This CDR3 spans 13 amino acids.

This clone came up a few times. The chain is built from TRBV28 and TRBJ1-2; possibly TRBD1 for D (6 bases). Trimming shortened V by 5 bases and J by 2 bases, and 12 bases separated the two germline ends. Per germline, CDR1 MDHEN and CDR2 SYDVKM. CDR3 length equals 14 residues. The CDR3 is CASSRTDRNYGYTF. CDR3 DNA: TGTGCCAGCAGTCGGACAGATAGAAACTATGGCTACACCTTC.

This clone has at least ten counts. V usage is TRBV7-9 and J usage is TRBJ1-3; TRBD1 matches at 10 bases. The length of the CDR3 is 18 residues. CDR1 is SEHNR and CDR2 is FQNEAQ in the germline V gene (reference sequence). V shed 1 base and J 1 base; nucleotides not matched to a gene: 7. CDR3 nucleotides: TGTGCCAGCAGCTTAGGAGGGGGACAGGGGTCGTCTGGAAACACCATATATTTT. Translating gives CASSLGGGQGSSGNTIYF.

The genes are TRBV6-5 and TRBJ1-2, with 7 bases that match TRBD1. The CDR3 is made up of 16 amino acids. Germline assignment: CDR1 MNHEY and CDR2 SVGAGI. The V and J ends lost 0 bases and 6 bases, in that order; junction bases with no gene match: 10. The chain's CDR3 is CASSYSWKGAPDGYTF. DNA of the CDR3: TGTGCCAGCAGTTACTCGTGGAAGGGGGCCCCAGATGGCTACACCTTC.

V is TRBV5-1 and J is TRBJ2-5; 8 nucleotides agree with TRBD2. Trimming cost V 4 bases and J 4 bases; bases outside gene matches: 12. Germline V gene lookup returns CDR1 SGHRS and CDR2 YFSETQ. This CDR3 has 16 residues. CDR3 in amino acids: CASSPLLAEWGETQYF. The CDR3 DNA follows: TGCGCCAGCAGCCCGCTACTAGCGGAGTGGGGAGAGACCCAGTACTTC.

The chain combines TRBV6-1 with TRBJ1-5; D not certain. V was shortened by 2 bases and J by 6 bases, with 8 bases between the two germline ends. This CDR3 is built from 13 residues. The germline CDR1 and CDR2 sequences are MNHNS and SASEGT. The CDR3 region has the DNA TGTGCCAGCAGTGAATTTGAGGGTCAGCCCCAGCATTTT. Amino acid sequence: CASSEFEGQPQHF.

This clone was observed at least ten times. J is TRBJ2-3 and V is TRBV4-3; D is uncertain. Germline CDR1 LGHNA, CDR2 YSLEER. The CDR3 has 15 amino acids. V lost 0 bases and J lost 3, with 10 bases in between. For the CDR3, the DNA is TGCGCCAGCAGCCAAGATGGCTTTGGGACAGATACGCAGTATTTT. Its translation is CASSQDGFGTDTQYF.

The rearrangement joins TRBV19 to TRBJ1-5, with D tentatively TRBD1 (5 bases). V lost 8 bases to trimming and J lost 5 bases, with 13 bases between them. CDR1 is LNHDA and CDR2 is SQIVND in the germline V gene (reference sequence). This CDR3 has 13 amino acids. The CDR3 sequence: CASGGLWDQPQHF. The CDR3 nucleotides are TGTGCCAGTGGGGGACTCTGGGATCAGCCCCAGCATTTT.

Remarks on this clone: Germline and junction disagree at one end, which may indicate a read error. The chain recombines TRBV11-2 with TRBJ2-5; 7 bases map to TRBD2. This CDR3 has 15 amino acids. The germline V gene encodes CDR1 SGHAT and CDR2 FQNNGV. The CDR3 sequence: CAGSLGGRRQETQYF. The DNA of the CDR3 is TGTGCCGGCAGCTTAGGCGGGAGACGACAAGAGACCCAGTACTTC.

This clone was detected only once. The genes are TRBV20-1 and TRBJ2-7; D might be TRBD2 (6 bases). Germline values: CDR1 DFQATT, CDR2 SNEGSKA (reference sequence). V was cut by 6 bases and J by 13 bases, with 19 bases left in between. This CDR3 comprises 11 residues. In nucleotides, the CDR3 is TGCAGTGCGGGAGGCAGAGCCAAGCCATACTTC. Translating gives CSAGGRAKPYF.

This clone showed up many times. Different DNA sequences within this sample yield the same CDR3. The chain combines TRBV30 with TRBJ1-1; 9 nucleotides align to TRBD1. The CDR3 covers 11 residues. From germline, CDR1 is GTSNPN and CDR2 SVGIG (reference sequence). V gave up 8 bases and J gave up 4 bases; unmatched junction bases: 2. The CDR3 sequence: CAGQGFTEAFF. The DNA of the CDR3 is TGTGCCGGACAGGGGTTCACTGAAGCTTTCTTT.

The chain uses TRBV29-1 and TRBJ2-1, with TRBD2 identical over 7 bases. From germline, CDR1 is SQVTM and CDR2 ANQGSEA. The junction had 15 bases not matched to a gene; V was cut back by 1 base and J by 9 bases. This CDR3 contains 16 residues. This chain's CDR3 is CSVEGEVAGRLGEQFF. The CDR3 bases are TGCAGCGTTGAAGGGGAGGTAGCGGGCCGTTTAGGTGAGCAGTTCTTC.

There are many counts of this clone. This chain's CDR3 is CASTRQGSGGYTF. As DNA, the CDR3 is TGTGCCAGCACGAGACAGGGGAGTGGTGGCTACACCTTC. The chain joins TRBV28 to TRBJ1-2; 8 bases fit TRBD1. V was clipped by 7 bases and J by 7 bases; unmatched bases: 8. This CDR3 has 13 residues. Germline values: CDR1 MDHEN, CDR2 SYDVKM.

This chain joins TRBV18 and TRBJ1-1, with 7 positions matching TRBD1. Per the germline V gene, CDR1 is KGHSH and CDR2 is LQKENI. Losses at the gene ends were 3 bases for V and 0 bases for J; bases not matched to a gene: 7. CDR3 length: 16 amino acids. The CDR3 loop reads CASSPLPGQLNTEAFF. The DNA for the CDR3 is TGTGCCAGCTCACCCCTGCCGGGACAGCTGAACACTGAAGCTTTCTTT.

The chain is built from TRBV27 and TRBJ2-3, with D unclear. CDR1 and CDR2 from the germline V gene are MNHEY and SMNVEV (reference sequence). Trimming pared 4 bases from V and 5 bases from J, leaving 13 bases between. This CDR3 region has 14 residues. DNA of the CDR3: TGTGCCAGCAGTTCCTCTAGGCGCGGAGATACGCAGTATTTT. Its translation is CASSSSRRGDTQYF.

V usage is TRBV5-1 and J usage is TRBJ2-5, with D unresolved. Between the trimmed V and J ends, which lost 3 bases and 4 bases, there was a span of 7 bases. This CDR3 spans 12 amino acids. Germline V gene data show CDR1 as SGHRS and CDR2 as YFSETQ. DNA of the CDR3: TGCGCCAGCAGCTGGTTCGGAGAGACCCAGTACTTC. Amino acids: CASSWFGETQYF.

The DNA for the CDR3 is TGTGCCAGCAGCTTAAGGCAGACTAGCGGGAAGGACGAGCAGTACTTC. Its protein product is CASSLRQTSGKDEQYF. The rearrangement links TRBV7-9 to TRBJ2-7; 11 bases match TRBD2. The germline V gene has CDR1 SEHNR and CDR2 FQNEAQ (reference sequence). The CDR3 loop spans 16 amino acids. J was trimmed by 5 bases and V by 2 bases; bases with no gene match: 8.

The chain has TRBV30 and TRBJ2-5; perhaps TRBD1 as D (6 bases). Near its end, the DNA agrees better with TRBJ2-7, so the J call may be wrong. Germline V gene sequence: CDR1 GTSNPN, CDR2 SVGIG (reference sequence). This CDR3 region has 15 residues. CDR3 residues: CAWSVGTQISYEQYF. The CDR3 nucleotides read TGTGCCTGGAGTGTAGGGACACAGATCTCCTACGAGCAGTACTTC.

This clone was detected ten times or more. This sequence joins TRBV4-2 and TRBJ2-1, with 10 bases lining up with TRBD2. CDR3 length equals 15 residues. With V trimmed by 0 bases and J by 9 bases, 5 bases remained unmatched. Germline V gene data show CDR1 as LGHNA and CDR2 as YNFKEQ. CDR3 residues: CASSQEAGGLSEQFF. In DNA, the CDR3 is TGTGCCAGCAGCCAAGAAGCGGGAGGGCTTAGTGAGCAGTTCTTC.

This clone was counted between two and nine times. The chain joins TRBV7-3 to TRBJ2-1; 11 nucleotides match TRBD2. The length of the CDR3 is 16 residues. CDR1 is SGHTA and CDR2 is FQGTGA in the germline V gene. V was pared by 4 bases and J by 4 bases, with 6 bases of the junction left unmatched. The CDR3 region is CASSSTSGGPYNEQFF. The DNA for the CDR3 is TGTGCCAGCAGCTCTACTAGCGGGGGTCCTTACAATGAGCAGTTCTTC. The full variable domain, in which reference TRBV7-3 and TRBJ2-1 provide the parts outside the CDR3, is GAGVSQTPSNKVTEKGKYVELRCDPISGHTALYWYRQSLGQGPEFLIYFQGTGAADDSGLPNDRFFAVRPEGSVSTLKIQRTERGDSAVYLCASSSTSGGPYNEQFFGPGTRLTVL.

This clone was counted ten times or more. The rearrangement links TRBV27 to TRBJ2-7; 8 bases align to TRBD1. Germline CDR1 and CDR2: MNHEY and SMNVEV (reference sequence). This CDR3 has 14 residues. V lost 4 bases, J lost 6 bases, and 8 bases stayed unmatched. The CDR3 DNA follows: TGTGCCAGCAGTTCTTCCCAGGGGGCCCTCGAGCAGTACTTC. Translated: CASSSSQGALEQYF.

The V and J genes are TRBV5-4 and TRBJ1-2, with D tentatively TRBD1 (5 bases). Trimming took off 4 bases at V and 8 bases at J, with 18 bases between the two ends. CDR1 is SGHNT, CDR2 YYREEE, per germline (reference sequence). CDR3 length equals 14 residues. Here the CDR3 reads CASSLDTSSSGYTF. For the CDR3, the DNA is TGTGCCAGCAGCCTGGACACCTCGTCTAGCGGCTACACCTTC.

This clone was detected a few times. This chain links TRBV15 with TRBJ1-2, with D maybe TRBD1 (5 bases). This CDR3 region has 14 residues. V dropped 6 bases and J dropped 8 bases, with 19 bases sitting between them. Germline V gene data show CDR1 as LNHNV and CDR2 as YYDKDF (reference sequence). CDR3 sequence (DNA): TGTGCCACCAGTGCAGGGAGGTCCCCATGGGGCTACACCTTC. Encoded protein: CATSAGRSPWGYTF.

V is TRBV7-3 and J is TRBJ2-6; D gene uncertain. V was clipped by 4 bases and J by 0 bases, with 10 bases between them. Germline V gives CDR1 SGHTA, CDR2 FQGTGA. The CDR3 length is 16 residues. CDR3 protein: CASSSQGLSGANVLTF. The CDR3 region has the DNA TGTGCCAGCAGCTCGCAAGGGCTCTCTGGGGCCAACGTCCTGACTTTC.

The chain has TRBV6-1 and TRBJ2-7; perhaps TRBD2 as D (6 bases). CDR3 length: 13 amino acids. The V end was cut by 4 bases, the J end by 6 bases, with 13 bases between. Per germline, CDR1 MNHNS and CDR2 SASEGT. The CDR3 region has the DNA TGTGCCAGCAGTGTGGGACGGGGGTTCGAGCAGTACTTC. Protein product: CASSVGRGFEQYF.

The genes are TRBV5-4 and TRBJ2-7; the D gene is possibly TRBD2 (5 bases). The CDR3 covers 14 residues. Trimming removed 2 bases from V and 0 bases from J, with 9 bases in between. Germline CDR1 is SGHNT and CDR2 is YYREEE (reference sequence). CDR3 region: CASSFGRASYEQYF. Here the CDR3 DNA reads TGTGCCAGCAGCTTCGGGCGGGCCTCCTACGAGCAGTACTTC.

This clone was found a few times. This rearrangement joins TRBV7-9 to TRBJ1-1; D gene ambiguous. CDR1 is SEHNR and CDR2 is FQNEAQ in the germline V gene (reference sequence). Trimming took off 5 bases at V and 4 bases at J, with 11 bases between the two ends. The CDR3 is 13 residues long. The CDR3 DNA reads TGTGCCAGCAGCCTAACCTCTTCCACTGAAGCTTTCTTT. It translates to CASSLTSSTEAFF. Full variable domain (outside the CDR3, taken from reference TRBV7-9 and TRBJ1-1): DTGVSQNPRHKITKRGQNVTFRCDPISEHNRLYWYRQTLGQGPEFLTYFQNEAQLEKSRLLSDRFSAERPKGSFSTLEIQRTEQGDSAMYLCASSLTSSTEAFFGQGTRLTVV.

The sample holds many counts of this clone. This chain connects TRBV7-2 to TRBJ2-3, with D possibly matching TRBD2 (5 bases). The CDR3 has 15 residues. Per the germline V gene, CDR1 is SGHTA and CDR2 is FQGNSA. V shed 1 base and J shed 2 bases, with 10 bases lying between them. The chain's CDR3 is CASSLVGAVTDTQYF. CDR3 in DNA: TGTGCCAGCAGCTTAGTGGGAGCGGTCACAGATACGCAGTATTTT.

This clone occurred many times. This chain uses TRBV27 with TRBJ2-7; no definite D call. The germline gives CDR1 MNHEY, CDR2 SMNVEV (reference sequence). The CDR3 spans 13 residues. Trimming stripped 2 bases from V and 3 bases from J, with 8 bases between. As DNA, the CDR3 is TGTGCCAGCAGTTTAAGTTATGGCTACGAGCAGTACTTC. As protein: CASSLSYGYEQYF.

In this sample, this clone turned up once. The chain carries TRBV15 and TRBJ1-1, with D maybe TRBD1 (6 bases). In germline, CDR1 is LNHNV, CDR2 YYDKDF (reference sequence). The CDR3 has 14 amino acids. Trimming stripped 3 bases from V and 7 bases from J, with 15 bases between. CDR3 DNA sequence: TGTGCCACCAGCAGGGATACAGGGTTGGGTGAAGCTTTCTTT. Amino acid sequence: CATSRDTGLGEAFF.

This clone was recorded only once. DNA for the CDR3: TGTGCCAGCAGCTACCCGGGACAGGGATTCTATGGCTACACCTTC. It encodes CASSYPGQGFYGYTF. The J gene is TRBJ1-2, the V gene TRBV7-8; TRBD1 agrees at 9 bases. V shed 4 bases and J 4 bases; nucleotides not matched to a gene: 7. Germline V lookup: CDR1 SGHVS, CDR2 FQNEAQ. The CDR3 covers 15 residues.